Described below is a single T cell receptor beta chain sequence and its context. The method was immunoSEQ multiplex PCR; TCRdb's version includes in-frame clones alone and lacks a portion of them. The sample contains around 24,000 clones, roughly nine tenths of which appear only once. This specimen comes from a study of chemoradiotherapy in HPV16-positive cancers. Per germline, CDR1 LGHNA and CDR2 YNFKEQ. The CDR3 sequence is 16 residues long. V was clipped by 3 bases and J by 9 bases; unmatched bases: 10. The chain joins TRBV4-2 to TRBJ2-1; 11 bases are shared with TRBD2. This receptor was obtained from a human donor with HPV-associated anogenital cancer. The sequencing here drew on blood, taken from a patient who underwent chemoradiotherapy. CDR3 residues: CASSHGTASGGSEQFF. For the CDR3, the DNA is TGTGCCAGCAGCCACGGGACCGCTAGCGGGGGGTCTGAGCAGTTCTTC.